This T cell receptor beta chain was profiled in a study of patients and donors after allogeneic stem cell transplantation (dated by TCRdb to 2018 to 2021). V is reduced by 4 bases and J by 2 bases, leaving a spacing of 12 bases between them. Taken from the germline V gene, the CDR1 and CDR2 loops are SNHLY and FYNNEI. Taken from cysteine to phenylalanine, the CDR3 has 15 residues. Only the CDR3 part of the read is kept: 45 bases, read in frame from the first base. The library relied on RT-PCR. This sample was sequenced with a NextSeq 550. TCRdb cleaned the public reads at Q25 with fastp, built clones with MiXCR and kept in-frame beta chains. Identical CDR3 protein sequences are pooled into one entry, listed with their most common genes and DNA. For this sample there are about 160,000 distinct CDR3 sequences; about a third appear just once. In total, the top ten clones hold around half of the sample.

Worth noting for this clonotype: The specificity of this receptor is unknown. One base away there is no much larger clone; base qualities are not given.

The clonotype originates from a human donor who was either an allogeneic HSCT recipient or a stem cell or donor lymphocyte infusion donor (not recorded which). It is not recorded whose cells these are; they may come from a transplant donor. Recombination linked TRBV2 to TRBJ1-5; TRBD1 might be the D gene, on 5 matching bases. Material for sequencing was blood, either unsorted or a sorted T cell fraction (not recorded which). The DNA is as follows: TGTGCCAGCAGTGGGGATGGGGCGGGCAATCAGCCCCAGCATTTT. The resulting protein is CASSGDGAGNQPQHF.